The T cell receptor (beta chain) described here comes from a study of cytomegalovirus exposure and HLA in healthy donors. This CDR3 comprises 16 residues. The V gene end was trimmed by 5 bases and the J gene end by 5 bases; junction bases not matched to a gene: 11. The V gene's germline CDR1 is LNHNV and CDR2 YYDKDF (reference sequence). The PCR used 60 Vbeta and 13 Jbeta primers. Clones were read by immunoSEQ multiplex PCR, and TCRdb kept only the in-frame ones, dropping some. The sample comprises about 85,000 clones, 60% to 80% of which are singletons, and 20% to 25% rests with the top ten. This chain joins TRBV15 and TRBJ2-5, with 10 nucleotides matching TRBD1. Sequencing was performed on PBMCs. This TCR came from a woman between 50 and 59 years old in good health and CMV-seropositive. The CDR3 DNA follows: TGTGCCACCAGCGAGGGGGGGACAGGGGTCGTTGAGACCCAGTACTTC. Its translation: CATSEGGTGVVETQYF.